This TCR beta chain was captured by sequencing in a study of T cell responses to AZD1222 COVID-19 vaccine (dated by TCRdb to the early 2020s). For the study in its entirety: A total of 233 trial participants underwent TCR sequencing, of whom approximately 210 received two doses of AZD1222 and 26 received two doses of the MenACWY control vaccine. Trial participants were enrolled into age subgroups of 18-55, 56-69 and 70-plus years, which contained around 140, 26 and 57 TCR-sequenced participants, respectively.

V gives up 2 bases and J gives up 0 bases, and the segment between their germline ends measures 7 bases. The CDR3 goes from the cysteine to the phenylalanine over 15 residues. Here the CDR3 DNA is all that survives: 45 bases in frame from base 1. The germline V gene yields MDHEN for CDR1 and SYDVKM for CDR2. Worth noting for this clone: The antigen it recognizes is unknown. The sample holds no much larger clone one base away, and base qualities are not on file.

The CDR3 regions of human TCRbeta chains were subjected to immunosequencing. Processing in the source paper ran as follows. TCRs in the repertoires were compared against a reference library of SARS-CoV-2-specific TCRs that had been generated with the MIRA antigen-specificity platform. Breadth was defined as the fraction of unique TCRs that were SARS-CoV-2-associated, and depth was defined as the fraction of total T cells that were SARS-CoV-2-associated. Each spike-specific TCR was assigned to its reactive spike region and to a CD4 or CD8 class using the MIRA data. Log10-transformed breadth and depth values were compared by one-way ANOVA with Sidak's multiple comparisons tests. TCRdb took this table from immuneACCESS and kept in-frame rearrangements with V and J called. Such tables lack part of the clones; where checked against another copy, unresolved V genes explain under half of the gap, and the rest is unexplained. That table furnishes V, J and clone size, whereas the DNA furnished D and trimming. For this sample there are approximately 80,000 clones; less than 95% appear just once. Of the sample, about 29% is held by the ten largest clones.

What the study reported, not specific to this receptor: After two AZD1222 doses, spike-specific TCR breadth and depth were significantly higher than at day 0 and than in MenACWY recipients. Vaccine-associated CD4 TCRs spanned the whole spike protein, with dominant responses in regions 160-218 and 743-854. The 56-69-year group was small, and its depth increase did not reach significance, likely because of low power. Most participants were white British and females outnumbered males, and the authors suggested that clonal diversity may have been underestimated. Because no day 14 peak-response samples were available, the repertoires could be characterized only after the peak T cell response. Conclusions about previously exposed vaccinees are limited because only five to seven AZD1222 recipients were SARS-CoV-2 seropositive at baseline. Nearly half of unique spike-specific TCRs reportedly recognized epitopes outside regions mutated in the B.1.351 and B.1.1.7 variants.

The time point label on this specimen signifies: about 28 days (+/-7) after the second vaccine dose. AZD1222 recipients with second doses at about 4 weeks or about 12 weeks were pooled, because spike-specific TCR depth and breadth did not differ between schedules. Vaccinee samples came from UK trials COV001 and COV002, including a single-blind randomized controlled phase 2/3 trial of AZD1222 (ChAdOx1 nCoV-19) in healthy adults. Trial participant PBMC samples were collected at day 0 and day 28 after the second dose for TCRbeta chain sequencing. This receptor was obtained from an adult who received the AZD1222 COVID-19 vaccine. This material consisted of peripheral blood, taken 28 days after the second AZD1222 dose. This receptor chain uses TRBV28 and TRBJ2-2; a tentative D match to TRBD2 spans 6 bases. The CDR3 region reads CASSLGGTNTGELFF. The DNA is as follows: TGTGCCAGCAGTTTAGGCGGGACGAACACCGGGGAGCTGTTTTTT.